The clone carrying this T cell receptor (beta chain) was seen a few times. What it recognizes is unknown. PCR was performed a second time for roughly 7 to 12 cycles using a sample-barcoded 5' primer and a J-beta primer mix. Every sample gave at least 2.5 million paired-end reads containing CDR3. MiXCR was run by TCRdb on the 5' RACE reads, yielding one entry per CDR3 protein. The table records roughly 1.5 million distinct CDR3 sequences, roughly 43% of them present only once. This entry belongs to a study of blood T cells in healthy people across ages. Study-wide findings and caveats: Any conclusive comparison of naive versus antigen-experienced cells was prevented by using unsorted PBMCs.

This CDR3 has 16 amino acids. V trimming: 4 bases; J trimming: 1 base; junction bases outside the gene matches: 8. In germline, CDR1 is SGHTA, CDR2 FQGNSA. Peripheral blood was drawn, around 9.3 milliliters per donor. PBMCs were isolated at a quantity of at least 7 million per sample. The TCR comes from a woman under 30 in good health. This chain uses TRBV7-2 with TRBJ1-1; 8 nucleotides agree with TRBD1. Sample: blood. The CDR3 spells CASSSSLGTGNTEAFF. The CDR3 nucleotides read TGTGCCAGCAGCTCATCCCTCGGGACAGGGAACACTGAAGCTTTCTTT.